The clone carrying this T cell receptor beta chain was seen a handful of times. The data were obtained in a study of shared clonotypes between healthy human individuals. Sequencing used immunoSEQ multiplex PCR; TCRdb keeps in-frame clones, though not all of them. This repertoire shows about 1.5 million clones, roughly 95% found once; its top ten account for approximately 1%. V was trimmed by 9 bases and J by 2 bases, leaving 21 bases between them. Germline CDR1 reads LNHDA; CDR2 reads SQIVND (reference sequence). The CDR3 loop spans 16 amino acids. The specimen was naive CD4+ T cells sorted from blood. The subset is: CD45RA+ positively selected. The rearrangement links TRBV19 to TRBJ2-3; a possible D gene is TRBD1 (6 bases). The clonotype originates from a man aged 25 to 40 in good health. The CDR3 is CASTSQGLPSTDTQYF. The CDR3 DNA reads TGTGCCAGCACGTCGCAGGGGTTACCTTCCACAGATACGCAGTATTTT.